Shown below are 32 T cell receptor beta chains from a single sample sequenced in a study of blood T cell repertoires in COVID-19. Clones were sequenced by immunoSEQ multiplex PCR, and TCRdb holds only the in-frame ones, with some missing. There are a few hundred thousand clones in the sample; around 86% occur only once, and 3.5% to 4% lies in the top ten. Sequencing input: PBMCs or T cells enriched from blood (not recorded which). The receptors stem from a woman aged 40 to 55 with acute COVID-19.

CDR3 bases: TGTGCCAGCTTACAGGGGAACACTGAAGCTTTCTTT. Its translation is CASLQGNTEAFF. The V and J genes are TRBV18 and TRBJ1-1; possibly TRBD1 for D (6 bases). The CDR3 totals 12 residues. Germline V gene sequence: CDR1 KGHSH, CDR2 LQKENI. V lost 7 bases to trimming and J lost 1 base, with 7 bases between them.

This chain links TRBV5-1 with TRBJ1-5; 8 bases are shared with TRBD1. The germline V gene encodes CDR1 SGHRS and CDR2 YFSETQ. V lost 5 bases and J lost 4; bases outside the gene matches: 8. CDR3 length: 15 residues. The CDR3 coding sequence is TGCGCCAGCAGAACCCGAGACAGGGGTAATCAGCCCCAGCATTTT. Protein sequence: CASRTRDRGNQPQHF.

The V and J genes are TRBV24-1 and TRBJ1-5, with 7 bases matching TRBD1. V shed 8 bases, J shed 1 base, and the junction held 1 base outside the gene matches. The CDR3 runs to 13 residues. Germline V lookup: CDR1 KGHDR, CDR2 SFDVKD. CDR3 bases: TGTGCCACCACGGACAGGAGCAATCAGCCCCAGCATTTT. Its translation: CATTDRSNQPQHF.

This chain joins TRBV6-5 and TRBJ2-7, with 8 bases aligning to TRBD1. The germline CDR1 and CDR2 sequences are MNHEY and SVGAGI. This CDR3 region has 15 residues. Germline trimming cut 6 bases from V and 3 bases from J; bases unmatched to any gene: 10. The DNA of the CDR3 is TGTGCCAGCAGGCACGCCGGGACAGGAGACTACGAGCAGTACTTC. Protein sequence: CASRHAGTGDYEQYF.

The J gene is TRBJ2-7, the V gene TRBV7-2, with a tentative D call TRBD2 (6 bases). CDR3 length: 16 residues. The V and J ends lost 3 bases and 4 bases respectively, with 19 bases between them. Germline assignment: CDR1 SGHTA and CDR2 FQGNSA. CDR3 bases: TGTGCCAGCAGCTTGGGGGTTGGGATAGCGGTGTACGAGCAGTACTTC. It translates to CASSLGVGIAVYEQYF. The variable domain in full, with the rest retrieved from reference TRBV7-2 and TRBJ2-7, is GAGVSQSPSNKVTEKGKDVELRCDPISGHTALYWYRQSLGQGLEFLIYFQGNSAPDKSGLPSDRFSAERTGGSVSTLTIQRTQQEDSAVYLCASSLGVGIAVYEQYFGPGTRLTVT.

This sequence joins TRBV7-2 and TRBJ2-1, with 8 nucleotides matching TRBD1. V shed 5 bases, J shed 0 bases, and the junction held 6 bases outside the gene matches. Germline lookup yields CDR1 SGHTA and CDR2 FQGNSA. This CDR3 is built from 16 residues. The DNA of the CDR3 is TGTGCCAGCAGCCCCACCGGGACAGGCTCCTACAATGAGCAGTTCTTC. Amino acids: CASSPTGTGSYNEQFF.

This chain uses TRBV24-1 with TRBJ2-1; 9 positions agree with TRBD1. The CDR3 sequence is 17 residues long. Germline loops: CDR1 KGHDR, CDR2 SFDVKD. With 1 base clipped from V and 9 bases from J, the junction kept 12 bases outside the gene matches. CDR3 loop: CATSDLGEQGARSEQFF. For the CDR3, the DNA is TGTGCCACCAGTGATTTAGGGGAACAGGGGGCGCGGAGTGAGCAGTTCTTC.

The chain couples TRBV5-1 to TRBJ1-6, with D perhaps TRBD1 (5 bases). This CDR3 contains 16 residues. The germline CDR1 and CDR2 sequences are SGHRS and YFSETQ. V was pared by 0 bases and J by 7 bases, with 14 bases between. The CDR3 DNA reads as TGCGCCAGCAGCTTGGAGGGACTGTGGACGAATTCACCCCTCCACTTT. Translation gives CASSLEGLWTNSPLHF.

This chain connects TRBV7-8 to TRBJ2-3, with TRBD2 as a possible D gene (6 bases). The CDR3 runs 14 residues. Germline CDR1 SGHVS, CDR2 FQNEAQ. V lost 2 bases and J 4 bases, leaving 10 bases between the germline ends. CDR3 in amino acids: CASSLLSGADTQYF. CDR3 nucleotides: TGTGCCAGCAGCTTACTTAGCGGCGCAGATACGCAGTATTTT.

This clone has just one count. Here the CDR3 reads CASRGQTTGNTIYF. In DNA, the CDR3 is TGTGCCAGCAGGGGTCAGACTACTGGAAACACCATATATTTT. This chain uses TRBV2 with TRBJ1-3; no firm D call. CDR1 and CDR2 from the germline V gene are SNHLY and FYNNEI. The CDR3 has 14 amino acids. The ends were cut back, 6 bases at V and 2 bases at J, with 11 bases in the middle.

The chain uses TRBV27 and TRBJ2-2, with D tentatively TRBD2 (5 bases). CDR1 is MNHEY and CDR2 is SMNVEV in the germline V gene (reference sequence). V was shortened by 2 bases and J by 6 bases, with 10 bases between the two germline ends. The CDR3 has 14 amino acids. The CDR3 protein is CASSLAGLAGELFF. The CDR3 DNA sequence: TGTGCCAGCAGTTTAGCGGGTCTTGCCGGGGAGCTGTTTTTT.

The chain employs TRBV18 and TRBJ2-5; 7 bases match TRBD2. The CDR3 contains 15 residues. The V gene end was trimmed by 4 bases and the J gene end by 5 bases; junction bases not matched to a gene: 10. Germline CDR1 is KGHSH and CDR2 is LQKENI. The CDR3 region has the DNA TGTGCCAGCTCACTGAACGTTAAAGCGGGGGAGACCCAGTACTTC. Translating it yields CASSLNVKAGETQYF.

The J gene is TRBJ2-1, the V gene TRBV5-1; D may be TRBD2 (5 bases). Trimming took off 0 bases at V and 4 bases at J, with 8 bases between the two ends. The CDR3 is 14 amino acids. From germline, CDR1 is SGHRS and CDR2 YFSETQ. CDR3 amino acids: CASSLGTLYNEQFF. The DNA of the CDR3 is TGCGCCAGCAGCTTGGGGACTCTATACAATGAGCAGTTCTTC. Variable domain in full (rest from reference TRBV5-1 and TRBJ2-1): KAGVTQTPRYLIKTRGQQVTLSCSPISGHRSVSWYQQTPGQGLQFLFEYFSETQRNKGNFPGRFSGRQFSNSRSEMNVSTLELGDSALYLCASSLGTLYNEQFFGPGTRLTVL.

V usage is TRBV6-5 and J usage is TRBJ1-2; D not certain. The ends were cut back, 4 bases at V and 4 bases at J, with 7 bases in the middle. Germline loops: CDR1 MNHEY, CDR2 SVGAGI. This CDR3 region has 12 residues. CDR3 sequence: CASSSGFYGYTF. The CDR3 DNA follows: TGTGCCAGCAGTTCGGGTTTCTATGGCTACACCTTC.

The chain links TRBV13 to TRBJ2-4; D unresolved. Trimming cost V 3 bases and J 0 bases, with 12 bases left between them. Germline CDR1 reads PRHDT; CDR2 reads FYEKMQ (reference sequence). This CDR3 region has 16 residues. The CDR3 sequence: CASSFAALLAKNIQYF. As DNA, the CDR3 is TGTGCCAGCAGCTTCGCGGCCCTTCTAGCCAAAAACATTCAGTACTTC.

The rearrangement links TRBV7-2 to TRBJ2-5; D unresolved. V was trimmed by 1 base and J by 0 bases, leaving 6 bases between them. Germline loops: CDR1 SGHTA, CDR2 FQGNSA. The CDR3 has 14 residues. In DNA, the CDR3 is TGTGCCAGCAGCTTAGAAGCTTACCAAGAGACCCAGTACTTC. This translates into CASSLEAYQETQYF.

V is TRBV15 and J is TRBJ2-2; tentative D call: TRBD2 (6 bases). The CDR3 sequence is 16 residues long. The germline gives CDR1 LNHNV, CDR2 YYDKDF (reference sequence). Deletions cut 5 bases from V and 1 base from J, with 14 bases between. The CDR3 region has the DNA TGTGCCACCAGCTCCCTTGGGACTCGGAACACCGGGGAGCTGTTTTTT. It specifies CATSSLGTRNTGELFF.

The V and J genes are TRBV10-3 and TRBJ2-7; a possible D gene is TRBD1 (6 bases). V was shortened by 0 bases and J by 3 bases, with 9 bases between the two germline ends. This CDR3 spans 14 amino acids. Looked up from germline, CDR1 is ENHRY and CDR2 is SYGVKD. CDR3 sequence (DNA): TGTGCCATCAGTGAGTCGTCAGGGGTCTACGAGCAGTACTTC. Its translation: CAISESSGVYEQYF.

This clone was seen only a few times. This chain links TRBV27 with TRBJ2-7; tentative D call: TRBD2 (7 bases). CDR3 length: 21 residues. CDR1 is MNHEY, CDR2 SMNVEV, per germline (reference sequence). The V and J ends lost 3 bases and 3 bases respectively, with 33 bases between them. As DNA, the CDR3 is TGTGCCAGCAGTTTCCGGGTCCAGGGGAGTGGAAAAGCGGGACCGATCTACGAGCAGTACTTC. The encoded protein is CASSFRVQGSGKAGPIYEQYF.

The chain couples TRBV6-5 to TRBJ1-2; 7 positions match TRBD1. With V trimmed by 6 bases and J by 7 bases, 11 bases remained unmatched. From germline, CDR1 is MNHEY and CDR2 SVGAGI. CDR3 length: 14 residues. The CDR3 coding sequence is TGTGCCAGCAGGGGACAGAACTCTATAGGTGGCTACACCTTC. Translated, it gives CASRGQNSIGGYTF.

The chain recombines TRBV9 with TRBJ2-3; 8 bases agree with TRBD1. From germline, CDR1 is SGDLS and CDR2 YYNGEE. This CDR3 is 14 amino acids long. V dropped 4 bases and J dropped 5; count of bases not matched to a gene: 6. The CDR3 here is CASSIRTGIDTQYF. The CDR3 region has the DNA TGTGCCAGCAGCATCAGGACAGGGATAGATACGCAGTATTTT.

The chain has TRBV2 and TRBJ1-2; D is unresolved. The germline V gene encodes CDR1 SNHLY and CDR2 FYNNEI. This CDR3 is 14 amino acids long. The CDR3 nucleotides are TGTGCGGGAGCGGAGGGAAACTGGTTCCATGGCTACACCTTC. The encoded protein is CAGAEGNWFHGYTF.

This rearrangement joins TRBV7-2 to TRBJ1-5; 9 bases are a match to TRBD1. The CDR3 loop spans 14 amino acids. The V segment lost 5 bases and the J segment 3 bases; nucleotides outside the gene matches: 2. Looked up from germline, CDR1 is SGHTA and CDR2 is FQGNSA. CDR3 coding DNA: TGTGCCAGCAGCACAGGGGGCTTCAATCAGCCCCAGCATTTT. Translating it yields CASSTGGFNQPQHF.

Concerning this clone itself: A junction boundary mismatches the germline segment, possibly from a read error. This same CDR3 is encoded by further DNA sequences in the sample. The chain has TRBV11-2 and TRBJ2-2; weak D call: TRBD1 (6 bases). Germline V gene data show CDR1 as SGHAT and CDR2 as FQNNGV. CDR3 length: 16 residues. The CDR3: CASSFVGAGTTGELFF. The CDR3 DNA reads as TGTGCCAGCAGCTTCGTGGGGGCAGGAACGACCGGGGAACTGTTTTTT.

The chain links TRBV6-6 to TRBJ2-7; D ambiguous. Between the trimmed V and J ends, which lost 2 bases and 4 bases, there was a span of 3 bases. Germline CDR1 and CDR2: MNHNY and SVGAGI (reference sequence). This CDR3 has 11 residues. The CDR3 protein is CASSYHYEQYF. The CDR3 DNA follows: TGTGCCAGCAGTTACCATTACGAGCAGTACTTC.

The V and J genes are TRBV3-1 (or the pseudogene TRBV3-2) and TRBJ2-7, with 7 bases that match TRBD2. Per the germline V gene, CDR1 is LGHDT and CDR2 is YNNKEL (reference sequence). With V trimmed by 4 bases and J by 7 bases, 7 bases remained unmatched. The CDR3 consists of 13 residues. In DNA, the CDR3 is TGTGCCAGCAGCCGAGAGACGGGGGGAGAGCAGTACTTC. This sequence encodes CASSRETGGEQYF.

This chain links TRBV30 with TRBJ1-1; 9 bases align to TRBD1. Trimming took 1 base from V and 7 from J; bases not matched to a gene: 4. The CDR3 covers 13 residues. Germline V CDR1 and CDR2: GTSNPN, SVGIG (reference sequence). The CDR3: CAWSETGGSEAFF. The CDR3 nucleotides are TGTGCCTGGAGTGAAACAGGGGGCAGTGAAGCTTTCTTT. The full variable domain, in which reference TRBV30 and TRBJ1-1 provide the parts outside the CDR3, is SQTIHQWPATLVQPVGSPLSLECTVEGTSNPNLYWYRQAAGRGLQLLFYSVGIGQISSEVPQNLSASRPQDRQFILSSKKLLLSDSGFYLCAWSETGGSEAFFGQGTRLTVV.

The chain has TRBV5-1 and TRBJ1-5; D uncertain. The CDR3 consists of 13 residues. V dropped 1 base and J dropped 7 bases, with 9 bases sitting between them. Germline V gene data show CDR1 as SGHRS and CDR2 as YFSETQ. CDR3 bases: TGCGCCAGCAGCTTGCCCGGGAACCAGCCCCAGCATTTT. It codes for CASSLPGNQPQHF. The variable domain in full, with the rest retrieved from reference TRBV5-1 and TRBJ1-5, is KAGVTQTPRYLIKTRGQQVTLSCSPISGHRSVSWYQQTPGQGLQFLFEYFSETQRNKGNFPGRFSGRQFSNSRSEMNVSTLELGDSALYLCASSLPGNQPQHFGDGTRLSIL.

This rearrangement joins TRBV5-1 to TRBJ2-3; a possible D gene is TRBD2 (5 bases). This CDR3 has 15 residues. V shed 0 bases and J shed 2 bases, with 10 bases lying between them. CDR1 is SGHRS, CDR2 YFSETQ, per germline. Written as DNA, the CDR3 is TGCGCCAGCAGCTTGGGGTCGAGGGACACAGATACGCAGTATTTT. It specifies CASSLGSRDTDTQYF.

This chain connects TRBV5-5 to TRBJ1-6; 7 bases are a match to TRBD1. CDR1 SGHKS and CDR2 YYEKEE come from the germline V gene (reference sequence). CDR3 length equals 14 residues. V dropped 4 bases and J dropped 7; count of bases not matched to a gene: 5. As DNA, the CDR3 is TGTGCCAGCAGCCCCGGACAGGCGAATTCACCCCTCCACTTT. Amino acids: CASSPGQANSPLHF.

This chain joins TRBV29-1 and TRBJ2-1, with TRBD2 matching over 13 bases. This CDR3 has 19 amino acids. J gave up 6 bases and V 4 bases, and 18 bases lay outside the gene matches. Per germline, CDR1 SQVTM and CDR2 ANQGSEA. This CDR3 is CSVVRTSGRADIVSNEQFF. The CDR3, as DNA: TGCAGCGTTGTGCGGACTAGCGGGAGAGCCGATATAGTTTCCAATGAGCAGTTCTTC.

This clone has a single count. CDR3 sequence: CASSLYPGGGSPLHF. CDR3 sequence (DNA): TGTGCCAGCAGTTTATATCCAGGGGGCGGTTCACCCCTCCACTTT. V gene TRBV27 combines with J gene TRBJ1-6; 8 bases agree with TRBD1. The germline V gene encodes CDR1 MNHEY and CDR2 SMNVEV (reference sequence). Trimming cost V 1 base and J 9 bases; bases outside gene matches: 5. This CDR3 contains 15 residues.